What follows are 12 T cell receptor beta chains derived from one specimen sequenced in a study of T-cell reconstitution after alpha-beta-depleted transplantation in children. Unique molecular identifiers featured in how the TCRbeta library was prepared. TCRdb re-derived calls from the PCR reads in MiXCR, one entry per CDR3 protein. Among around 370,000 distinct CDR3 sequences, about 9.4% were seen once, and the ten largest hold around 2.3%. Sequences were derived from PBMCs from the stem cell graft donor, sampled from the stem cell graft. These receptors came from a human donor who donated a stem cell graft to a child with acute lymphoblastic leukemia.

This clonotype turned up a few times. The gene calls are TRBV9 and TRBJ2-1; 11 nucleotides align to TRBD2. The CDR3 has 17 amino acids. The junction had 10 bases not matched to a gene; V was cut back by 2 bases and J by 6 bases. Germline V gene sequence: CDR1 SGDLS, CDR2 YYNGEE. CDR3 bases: TGTGCCAGCAGCGTTCAACCACTAGCGGGAGTTTTCAATGAGCAGTTCTTC. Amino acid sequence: CASSVQPLAGVFNEQFF.

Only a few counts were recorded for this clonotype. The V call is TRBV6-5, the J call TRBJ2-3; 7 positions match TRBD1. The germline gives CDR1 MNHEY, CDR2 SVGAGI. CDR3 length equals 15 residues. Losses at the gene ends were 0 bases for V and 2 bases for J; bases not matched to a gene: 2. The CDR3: CASSYSGQDTDTQYF. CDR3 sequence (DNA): TGTGCCAGCAGTTACTCCGGACAGGACACAGATACGCAGTATTTT.

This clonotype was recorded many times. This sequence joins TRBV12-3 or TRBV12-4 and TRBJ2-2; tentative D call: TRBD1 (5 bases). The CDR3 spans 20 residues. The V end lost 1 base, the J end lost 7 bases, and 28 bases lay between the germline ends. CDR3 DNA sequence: TGTGCCAGCAGTTTAGACTATCAACCAACAGGTCTCCTTGCAAGCGGGGAGCTGTTTTTT. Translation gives CASSLDYQPTGLLASGELFF.

The CDR3, as DNA: TGTGCCAGCAGCCTCGTGGGGCCTTACCAAGAGACCCAGTACTTC. Amino acid sequence: CASSLVGPYQETQYF. V is TRBV7-3 and J is TRBJ2-5; tentatively, D is TRBD1 (5 bases). V lost 5 bases and J lost 0, with 13 bases in between. Germline CDR1 SGHTA, CDR2 FQGTGA. The CDR3 spans 15 residues.

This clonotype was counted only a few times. Here the CDR3 reads CASSSSPVGQGGTEAFF. In DNA, the CDR3 is TGTGCCAGCAGCTCCAGCCCGGTAGGTCAGGGAGGCACTGAAGCTTTCTTT. J is TRBJ1-1 and V is TRBV7-8; the D gene is possibly TRBD1 (5 bases). CDR3 length: 17 amino acids. Germline V gives CDR1 SGHVS, CDR2 FQNEAQ. With 4 bases removed from V and 4 bases from J, the gap between germline ends came to 22 bases.

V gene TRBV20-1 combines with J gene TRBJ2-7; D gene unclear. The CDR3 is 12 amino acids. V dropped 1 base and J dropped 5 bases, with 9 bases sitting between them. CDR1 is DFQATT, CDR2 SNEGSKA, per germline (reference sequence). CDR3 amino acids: CSARGSSHEQYF. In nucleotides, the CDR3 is TGCAGTGCTAGAGGCTCTTCCCACGAGCAGTACTTC.

CDR3 region: CASSFSIEGLAGGPHTGNTGELFF. The CDR3 DNA reads as TGTGCCAGCAGTTTCTCAATCGAGGGACTAGCGGGAGGGCCCCATACGGGGAACACCGGGGAGCTGTTTTTT. V is TRBV27 and J is TRBJ2-2; the match to TRBD2 covers 16 bases. Germline V gives CDR1 MNHEY, CDR2 SMNVEV (reference sequence). The CDR3 is 24 residues long. The V segment lost 3 bases and the J segment 1 base; nucleotides outside the gene matches: 20.

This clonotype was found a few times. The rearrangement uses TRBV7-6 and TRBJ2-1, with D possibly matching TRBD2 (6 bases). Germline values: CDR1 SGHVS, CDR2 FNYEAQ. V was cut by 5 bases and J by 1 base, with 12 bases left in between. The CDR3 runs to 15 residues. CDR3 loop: CASSQLRGSYNEQFF. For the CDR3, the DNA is TGTGCCAGCAGCCAATTGCGGGGATCCTACAATGAGCAGTTCTTC.

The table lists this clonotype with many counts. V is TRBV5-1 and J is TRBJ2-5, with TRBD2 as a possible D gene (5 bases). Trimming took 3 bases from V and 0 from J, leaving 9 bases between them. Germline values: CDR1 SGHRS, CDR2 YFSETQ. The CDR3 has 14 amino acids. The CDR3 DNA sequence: TGCGCCAGCAGCTATACGGGGTACCAAGAGACCCAGTACTTC. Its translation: CASSYTGYQETQYF.

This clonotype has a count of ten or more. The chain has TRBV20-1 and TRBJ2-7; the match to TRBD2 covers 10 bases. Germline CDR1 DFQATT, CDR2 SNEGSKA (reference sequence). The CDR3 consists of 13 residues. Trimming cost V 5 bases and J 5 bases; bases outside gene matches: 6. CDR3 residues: CSARPSGRNEQYF. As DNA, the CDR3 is TGCAGTGCTCGTCCTAGCGGGAGAAACGAGCAGTACTTC.

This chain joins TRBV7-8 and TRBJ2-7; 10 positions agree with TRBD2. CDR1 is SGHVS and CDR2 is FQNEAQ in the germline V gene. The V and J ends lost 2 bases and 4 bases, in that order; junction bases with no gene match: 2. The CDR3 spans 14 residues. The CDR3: CASSLTSGMYEQYF. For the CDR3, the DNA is TGTGCCAGCAGCTTAACTAGCGGGATGTACGAGCAGTACTTC.

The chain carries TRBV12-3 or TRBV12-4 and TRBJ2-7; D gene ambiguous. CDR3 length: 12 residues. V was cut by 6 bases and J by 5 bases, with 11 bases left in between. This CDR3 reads CASRLRRDEQYF. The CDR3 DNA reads TGTGCCAGCAGACTCAGGAGAGACGAGCAGTACTTC.